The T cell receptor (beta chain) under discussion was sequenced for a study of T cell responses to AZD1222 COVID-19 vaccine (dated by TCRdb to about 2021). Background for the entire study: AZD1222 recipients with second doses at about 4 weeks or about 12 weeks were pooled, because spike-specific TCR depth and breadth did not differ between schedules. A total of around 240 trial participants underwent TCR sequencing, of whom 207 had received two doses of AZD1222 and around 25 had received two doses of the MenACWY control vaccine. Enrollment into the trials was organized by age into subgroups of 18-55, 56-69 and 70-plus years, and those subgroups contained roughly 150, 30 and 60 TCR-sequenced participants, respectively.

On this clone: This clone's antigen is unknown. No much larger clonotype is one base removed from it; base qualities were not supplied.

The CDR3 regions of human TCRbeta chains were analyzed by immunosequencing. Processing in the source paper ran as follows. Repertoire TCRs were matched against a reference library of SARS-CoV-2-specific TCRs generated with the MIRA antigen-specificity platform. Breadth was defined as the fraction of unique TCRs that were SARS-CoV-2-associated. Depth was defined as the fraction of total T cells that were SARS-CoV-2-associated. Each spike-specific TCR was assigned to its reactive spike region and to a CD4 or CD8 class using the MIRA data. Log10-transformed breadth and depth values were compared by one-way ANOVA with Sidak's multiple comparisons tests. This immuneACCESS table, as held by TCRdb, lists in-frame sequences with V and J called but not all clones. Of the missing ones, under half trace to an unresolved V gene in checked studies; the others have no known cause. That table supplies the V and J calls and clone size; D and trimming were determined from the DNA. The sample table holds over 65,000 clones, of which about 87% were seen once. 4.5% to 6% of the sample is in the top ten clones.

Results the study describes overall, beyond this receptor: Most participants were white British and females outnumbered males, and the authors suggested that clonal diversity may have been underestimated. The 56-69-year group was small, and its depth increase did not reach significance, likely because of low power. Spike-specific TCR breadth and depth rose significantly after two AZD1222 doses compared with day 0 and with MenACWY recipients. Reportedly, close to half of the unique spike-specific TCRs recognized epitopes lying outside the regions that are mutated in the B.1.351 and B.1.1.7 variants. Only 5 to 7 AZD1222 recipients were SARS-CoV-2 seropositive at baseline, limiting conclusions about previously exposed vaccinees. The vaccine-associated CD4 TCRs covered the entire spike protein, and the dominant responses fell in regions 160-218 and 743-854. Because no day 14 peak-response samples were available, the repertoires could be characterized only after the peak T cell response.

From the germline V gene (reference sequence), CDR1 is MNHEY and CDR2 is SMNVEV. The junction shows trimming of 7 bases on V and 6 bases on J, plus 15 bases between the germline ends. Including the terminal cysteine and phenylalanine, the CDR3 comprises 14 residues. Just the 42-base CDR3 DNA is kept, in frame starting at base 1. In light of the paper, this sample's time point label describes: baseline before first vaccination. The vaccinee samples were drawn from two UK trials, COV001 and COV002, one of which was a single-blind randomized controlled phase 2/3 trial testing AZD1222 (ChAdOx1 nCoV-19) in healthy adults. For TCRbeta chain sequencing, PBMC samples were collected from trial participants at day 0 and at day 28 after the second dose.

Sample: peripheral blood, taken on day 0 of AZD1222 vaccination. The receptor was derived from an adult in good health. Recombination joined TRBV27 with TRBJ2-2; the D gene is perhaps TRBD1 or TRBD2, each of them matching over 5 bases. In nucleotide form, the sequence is TGTGCCAGCACCCGGGGCAGGGTCGCCGGGGAGCTGTTTTTT. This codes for CASTRGRVAGELFF.